A single sample is the source of the 30 T cell receptor beta chains below, sequenced in a study of T cells in Graves' hyperthyroidism and ophthalmopathy. The TCR beta CDR3 regions underwent amplification using RNA transcripts as the source. First-round RT-PCR targeting the TCR CDR3 was performed with the HTBI primer set. TCRdb re-analysed the multiplex PCR reads in MiXCR, keeping a single row per CDR3 protein. The sample has some 350,000 distinct CDR3 sequences, about a fifth seen once. The sequenced sample was blood. These receptors originate from a woman younger than 35 with Graves' hyperthyroidism.

This clonotype came up many times. CDR3: CASTNSGPGGYEQYF. CDR3 DNA sequence: TGTGCCAGCACCAACTCTGGCCCGGGGGGGTACGAGCAGTACTTC. The J gene is TRBJ2-7, the V gene TRBV12-3 or TRBV12-4; 8 bases fit TRBD2. The CDR3 spans 15 residues. The ends lost 7 bases at V and 4 bases at J; junction bases unmatched: 12.

The table lists this clonotype with many counts. V is TRBV11-3 and J is TRBJ2-6, with TRBD2 matching over 7 bases. V trimming: 6 bases; J trimming: 0 bases; junction bases outside the gene matches: 2. Per the germline V gene, CDR1 is SGHNT and CDR2 is YENEEA. CDR3 length: 15 residues. In nucleotides, the CDR3 is TGTGCCAGCAGTCCGGGGGGCTCTGGGGCCAACGTCCTGACTTTC. Its protein product is CASSPGGSGANVLTF.

This clonotype was seen at least ten times. The CDR3 DNA sequence: TGTGCCAGCATCCCCCCGTCGGGACAGGGATCCGAGCAGTACTTC. It is translated as CASIPPSGQGSEQYF. V and J are TRBV6-9 and TRBJ2-7; TRBD1 aligns across 9 bases. This CDR3 is 15 amino acids long. CDR1 MNHGY and CDR2 SVAAGI come from the germline V gene. After removal of 7 bases from V and 6 bases from J, the junction contained 13 bases not matched to a gene.

V gene TRBV28 combines with J gene TRBJ2-4, with 7 bases matching TRBD2. This CDR3 is built from 15 residues. V was pared by 6 bases and J by 4 bases, with 9 bases of the junction left unmatched. Germline V CDR1 and CDR2: MDHEN, SYDVKM. The CDR3 DNA reads as TGTGCCAGCAGCCCATCGGGACTACTAAAAAACATTCAGTACTTC. It yields the protein CASSPSGLLKNIQYF.

V is TRBV28 and J is TRBJ2-7; the match to TRBD1 covers 8 bases. V was clipped by 3 bases and J by 5 bases; unmatched bases: 9. The CDR3 runs to 15 residues. From germline, CDR1 is MDHEN and CDR2 SYDVKM. Written as DNA, the CDR3 is TGTGCCAGCAGTTTTTACAGGACAGGGCGGCACGAGCAGTACTTC. Residues: CASSFYRTGRHEQYF.

This chain's CDR3 is CASSYDPGTSAYEQYF. Here the CDR3 DNA reads TGTGCCAGCAGTTACGACCCCGGGACTAGCGCCTACGAGCAGTACTTC. The rearrangement joins TRBV6-2 or TRBV6-3 to TRBJ2-7; 10 bases are shared with TRBD2. The V segment lost 2 bases and the J segment 2 bases; nucleotides outside the gene matches: 6. The CDR3 loop spans 16 amino acids. Germline CDR1 is MNHEY and CDR2 is SVGEGT.

This chain uses TRBV6-1 with TRBJ2-5; D call uncertain. The CDR3 runs 11 residues. From germline, CDR1 is MNHNS and CDR2 SASEGT. Deletions cut 5 bases from V and 7 bases from J, with 8 bases between. The DNA of the CDR3 is TGTGCCAGCAGTATAGAGGCGACCCAGTACTTC. This codes for CASSIEATQYF.

At least ten counts were recorded for this clonotype. This chain connects TRBV18 to TRBJ2-2; unclear D gene. Deletions cut 0 bases from V and 3 bases from J, with 8 bases between. The CDR3 contains 15 residues. Germline values: CDR1 KGHSH, CDR2 LQKENI. CDR3 bases: TGTGCCAGCTCACCACCGGGTTCGTACACCGGGGAGCTGTTTTTT. This gives the protein CASSPPGSYTGELFF.

This clonotype was seen many times. The rearrangement links TRBV5-1 to TRBJ2-7; D gene ambiguous. V dropped 0 bases and J dropped 6 bases, with 10 bases sitting between them. Germline V gene lookup returns CDR1 SGHRS and CDR2 YFSETQ. This CDR3 has 13 amino acids. CDR3 residues: CASSLEAAREQYF. CDR3 nucleotides: TGCGCCAGCAGCTTGGAGGCTGCACGCGAGCAGTACTTC. The complete variable domain, with remaining parts taken from reference TRBV5-1 and TRBJ2-7, reads KAGVTQTPRYLIKTRGQQVTLSCSPISGHRSVSWYQQTPGQGLQFLFEYFSETQRNKGNFPGRFSGRQFSNSRSEMNVSTLELGDSALYLCASSLEAAREQYFGPGTRLTVT.

This clonotype occurred many times. J is TRBJ1-5 and V is TRBV20-1; D may be TRBD1 (5 bases). The CDR3 has 12 amino acids. Between the trimmed V and J ends, which lost 6 bases and 4 bases, there was a span of 10 bases. Per germline, CDR1 DFQATT and CDR2 SNEGSKA (reference sequence). CDR3 DNA sequence: TGCAGTGCGCTGGGGGGAAATCAGCCCCAGCATTTT. Its translation is CSALGGNQPQHF.

There are many counts of this clonotype. The V and J genes are TRBV6-1 and TRBJ1-1; D may be TRBD1 (5 bases). Looked up from germline, CDR1 is MNHNS and CDR2 is SASEGT. The CDR3 is 15 amino acids. Trimming left V 1 base short and J 9 bases short, with 18 bases between. CDR3 in amino acids: CASSEVVGGTGKAFF. CDR3 sequence (DNA): TGTGCCAGCAGTGAAGTCGTGGGAGGGACGGGAAAAGCTTTCTTT.

The rearrangement joins TRBV3-1 to TRBJ2-5; D is unresolved. The CDR3 totals 15 residues. V lost 0 bases and J 5 bases, leaving 13 bases between the germline ends. CDR1 and CDR2 from the germline V gene are LGHDT and YNNKEL (reference sequence). CDR3: CASSQDFTLFETQYF. In DNA form, the CDR3 reads TGTGCCAGCAGCCAAGACTTCACGCTTTTCGAGACCCAGTACTTC.

This clonotype was found many times. The V call is TRBV5-5, the J call TRBJ1-5, with TRBD1 matching over 8 bases. Trimming cost V 4 bases and J 4 bases; bases outside gene matches: 4. The CDR3 sequence is 14 residues long. Germline CDR1 reads SGHKS; CDR2 reads YYEKEE (reference sequence). CDR3 sequence: CASSLDRENQPQHF. CDR3 coding DNA: TGTGCCAGCAGCCTGGACAGGGAGAATCAGCCCCAGCATTTT.

This clonotype was found a few times. Germline is not matched at one junction end, which may reflect a read error. The V call is TRBV28, the J call TRBJ2-4, with D maybe TRBD2 (7 bases). This CDR3 is built from 14 residues. Germline V CDR1 and CDR2: MDHEN, SYDVKM. Here the CDR3 DNA reads TGTGCCAGCAGTTTAGGGGGGGCCGAAAACATTAAGTACTTC. Protein sequence: CASSLGGAENIKYF.

There are many counts of this clonotype. The chain employs TRBV29-1 and TRBJ1-5, with no clear D. The germline V gene encodes CDR1 SQVTM and CDR2 ANQGSEA. Deletions cut 5 bases from V and 1 base from J, with 12 bases between. The CDR3 runs to 14 residues. The CDR3 region is CSVLEMGSNQPQHF. CDR3 in DNA: TGCAGCGTTTTGGAGATGGGAAGCAATCAGCCCCAGCATTTT.

This clonotype has ten or more counts. This chain uses TRBV20-1 with TRBJ2-2; tentatively, D is TRBD1 (5 bases). CDR3 length equals 16 residues. The V gene's germline CDR1 is DFQATT and CDR2 SNEGSKA (reference sequence). V lost 0 bases and J lost 0, with 11 bases in between. In DNA form, the CDR3 reads TGCAGTGCTAGAGATCAGACAGCCGCGAACACCGGGGAGCTGTTTTTT. Amino acid sequence: CSARDQTAANTGELFF.

This chain links TRBV12-3 or TRBV12-4 with TRBJ2-5; TRBD2 agrees at 7 bases. With V trimmed by 2 bases and J by 3 bases, 3 bases remained unmatched. The CDR3 sequence is 14 residues long. CDR3 loop: CASSLKAGEETQYF. The CDR3 DNA reads TGTGCCAGCAGTTTAAAGGCGGGAGAAGAGACCCAGTACTTC.

Many counts were recorded for this clonotype. J is TRBJ2-7 and V is TRBV11-2, with 10 positions matching TRBD1. The V and J ends lost 4 bases and 4 bases, in that order; junction bases with no gene match: 13. The CDR3 is 17 residues long. Germline V lookup: CDR1 SGHAT, CDR2 FQNNGV. This CDR3 is CASSSIWGDRGTYEQYF. As DNA, the CDR3 is TGTGCCAGCAGCTCGATATGGGGGGACAGGGGTACATACGAGCAGTACTTC.

This clonotype appeared many times. The gene calls are TRBV5-6 and TRBJ2-5, with a weak D call TRBD2 (6 bases). The V and J ends lost 5 bases and 1 base respectively, with 9 bases between them. CDR1 SGHDT and CDR2 YYEEEE come from the germline V gene. This CDR3 has 13 amino acids. In nucleotides, the CDR3 is TGTGCCAGCAGACGGGACTTCCAAGAGACCCAGTACTTC. Translating gives CASRRDFQETQYF.

This clonotype was seen only a few times. The chain recombines TRBV3-1 with TRBJ1-2; TRBD1 might be the D (5 bases). The CDR3 sequence is 15 residues long. Germline-derived CDR1 and CDR2 are LGHDT and YNNKEL (reference sequence). The V end was cut by 3 bases, the J end by 3 bases, with 14 bases between. CDR3 nucleotides: TGTGCCAGCAGCCATTTTTCACGGGGGGACTATGGCTACACCTTC. Translating gives CASSHFSRGDYGYTF.

J is TRBJ1-1 and V is TRBV30; D may be TRBD1 (5 bases). The length of the CDR3 is 12 residues. Trimming took 4 bases from V and 1 from J, leaving 7 bases between them. Germline V gene data show CDR1 as GTSNPN and CDR2 as SVGIG (reference sequence). DNA for the CDR3: TGTGCCTGGAATACAGGGAACACTGAAGCTTTCTTT. This gives the protein CAWNTGNTEAFF. Together with reference TRBV30 and TRBJ1-1, the CDR3 gives the full variable domain: SQTIHQWPATLVQPVGSPLSLECTVEGTSNPNLYWYRQAAGRGLQLLFYSVGIGQISSEVPQNLSASRPQDRQFILSSKKLLLSDSGFYLCAWNTGNTEAFFGQGTRLTVV.

At least ten counts were recorded for this clonotype. This chain links TRBV15 with TRBJ2-2; D remains ambiguous. From germline, CDR1 is LNHNV and CDR2 YYDKDF (reference sequence). The CDR3 loop spans 14 amino acids. Trimming left V 0 bases short and J 6 bases short, with 8 bases between. The DNA for the CDR3 is TGTGCCACCAGCAGAGATAGGACCCCCGGGGAGCTGTTTTTT. Protein: CATSRDRTPGELFF.

There are many counts of this clonotype. The V gene is TRBV5-1, the J gene TRBJ1-1; no reliable D call. Trimming took 0 bases from V and 0 from J, leaving 9 bases between them. Germline V gene lookup returns CDR1 SGHRS and CDR2 YFSETQ. The CDR3 has 15 residues. CDR3 residues: CASSLASGLNTEAFF. The CDR3, as DNA: TGCGCCAGCAGCTTGGCGTCCGGGCTGAACACTGAAGCTTTCTTT.

This clonotype was picked up many times. The CDR3 here is CASKSNYGYTF. The CDR3 DNA reads as TGTGCCAGCAAGTCTAACTATGGCTACACCTTC. The chain is built from TRBV6-5 and TRBJ1-2; D unclear. The V and J ends lost 7 bases and 0 bases respectively, with 3 bases between them. The CDR3 covers 11 residues. Germline V gives CDR1 MNHEY, CDR2 SVGAGI.

This chain connects TRBV28 to TRBJ1-2; D remains unclear. This CDR3 comprises 13 residues. Trimming removed 2 bases from V and 1 base from J, with 5 bases in between. Germline CDR1 is MDHEN and CDR2 is SYDVKM. CDR3 in DNA: TGTGCCAGCAGTTTAGTAATTAACTATGGCTACACCTTC. Protein: CASSLVINYGYTF.

This clonotype has a single count. The chain employs TRBV7-2 and TRBJ2-7, with D uncertain. The ends were cut back, 1 base at V and 6 bases at J, with 10 bases in the middle. CDR1 and CDR2 from the germline V gene are SGHTA and FQGNSA. CDR3 length: 13 residues. CDR3 nucleotide sequence: TGTGCCAGCAGCTTAGTTATTTCGCGCGAGCAGTACTTC. Residues: CASSLVISREQYF.

Points on this clonotype: A single base separates this from a much larger clone, so it may be a read error. The chain uses TRBV3-1 and TRBJ1-5; D possibly corresponds to TRBD1 (5 bases). V shed 3 bases and J shed 5 bases, with 8 bases lying between them. CDR3 size: 13 residues. Per the germline V gene, CDR1 is LGHDT and CDR2 is YNNKEL (reference sequence). The CDR3, as DNA: TGTGCCAGCAGCCACGACAGATATCAGCCCCAGCATTTT. It yields the protein CASSHDRYQPQHF.

This clonotype was detected many times. The chain has TRBV29-1 and TRBJ1-1, with 7 nucleotides matching TRBD1. Looked up from germline, CDR1 is SQVTM and CDR2 is ANQGSEA. This CDR3 has 16 residues. V lost 1 base and J lost 1; bases outside the gene matches: 9. CDR3 DNA sequence: TGCAGCGTTGAAGGGAGTAACAGGGGACGGAACACTGAAGCTTTCTTT. It encodes CSVEGSNRGRNTEAFF.

This clonotype showed up just a few times. The chain combines TRBV28 with TRBJ1-6; possible D gene TRBD1, 5 bases. This CDR3 contains 18 residues. Germline CDR1 reads MDHEN; CDR2 reads SYDVKM. The V end lost 4 bases, the J end lost 0 bases, and 16 bases lay between the germline ends. This CDR3 reads CASSSGTPSSSYNSPLHF. The CDR3 bases are TGTGCCAGCAGTTCGGGGACCCCCTCGAGCTCCTATAATTCACCCCTCCACTTT.

This clonotype was seen at least ten times. This rearrangement joins TRBV10-3 to TRBJ1-2; tentatively, D is TRBD1 (6 bases). The length of the CDR3 is 16 residues. CDR1 and CDR2 (germline): ENHRY, SYGVKD. Trimming removed 6 bases from V and 0 bases from J, with 17 bases in between. This CDR3 reads CAISQYGGPANYGYTF. As DNA, the CDR3 is TGTGCCATCAGCCAGTACGGGGGGCCCGCTAACTATGGCTACACCTTC.